The 13 T cell receptor beta chains below come from one sample, sequenced in a study of T-cell reconstitution after alpha-beta-depleted transplantation in children. TCRbeta library construction was performed incorporating unique molecular identifiers. TCRdb called the PCR reads again in MiXCR, with one record for every CDR3 protein. The table shows around 90,000 distinct CDR3 sequences, with less than 20% occurring only once. The sample here was PBMCs, mostly from graft donor cells, taken 180 days after TCRalphabeta/CD19-depleted stem cell transplant. These TCRs come from a male patient between 2 and 10 years old who had a stem cell transplant for acute lymphoblastic leukemia, so the T cells may come from the graft donor.

This clonotype was detected only a few times. As DNA, the CDR3 is TGTGCCAGCAGTAAAACAGGGTACCGAGAGACCCAGTACTTC. It encodes CASSKTGYRETQYF. This sequence joins TRBV6-1 and TRBJ2-5, with D possibly TRBD1 on 6 matching bases. Germline V gene sequence: CDR1 MNHNS, CDR2 SASEGT. The CDR3 consists of 14 residues. The V end lost 5 bases, the J end lost 4 bases, and 14 bases lay between the germline ends.

The chain joins TRBV12-3 or TRBV12-4 to TRBJ2-7; TRBD1 or TRBD2 may be the D gene (6 bases each). Trimming took 2 bases from V and 5 from J, leaving 16 bases between them. The CDR3 loop spans 15 amino acids. This chain's CDR3 is CASSLTWQGRNEQYF. CDR3 DNA: TGTGCCAGCAGTTTAACGTGGCAGGGGAGGAACGAGCAGTACTTC.

Many counts were recorded for this clonotype. This chain connects TRBV11-2 to TRBJ2-7, with 10 bases aligning to TRBD1. This CDR3 region has 18 residues. Germline V gene data show CDR1 as SGHAT and CDR2 as FQNNGV. V gave up 4 bases and J gave up 2 bases; unmatched junction bases: 14. CDR3 coding DNA: TGTGCCAGCAGCTCGACTATTACCTCCGGGACAGGGGCCTACGAGCAGTACTTC. Its translation is CASSSTITSGTGAYEQYF. Full variable domain (remainder filled in from reference TRBV11-2 and TRBJ2-7): EAGVAQSPRYKIIEKRQSVAFWCNPISGHATLYWYQQILGQGPKLLIQFQNNGVVDDSQLPKDRFSAERLKGVDSTLKIQPAKLEDSAVYLCASSSTITSGTGAYEQYFGPGTRLTVT.

In this sample, this clonotype turned up a few times. The gene calls are TRBV7-9 and TRBJ1-4; D is perhaps TRBD1 (6 bases). Germline loops: CDR1 SEHNR, CDR2 FQNEAQ (reference sequence). The length of the CDR3 is 14 residues. V lost 2 bases, J lost 8 bases, and 12 bases lay in between. The CDR3 nucleotides are TGTGCCAGCAGCTTAACTGGGGGCAGCGAAAAACTGTTTTTT. It translates to CASSLTGGSEKLFF.

This chain joins TRBV4-2 and TRBJ2-7, with D maybe TRBD1 (6 bases). Trimming removed 2 bases from V and 0 bases from J, with 23 bases in between. CDR3 size: 19 residues. In germline, CDR1 is LGHNA, CDR2 YNFKEQ. CDR3 nucleotide sequence: TGTGCCAGCAGCCAACTAGCCCTGTCTGGGGGCCCTAGCTCCTACGAGCAGTACTTC. This translates into CASSQLALSGGPSSYEQYF.

The genes are TRBV28 and TRBJ2-1; D is unclear. The ends were cut back, 2 bases at V and 3 bases at J, with 8 bases in the middle. In germline, CDR1 is MDHEN, CDR2 SYDVKM. CDR3 size: 14 residues. The CDR3 loop reads CASSLPAFYNEQFF. The DNA for the CDR3 is TGTGCCAGCAGTTTACCGGCCTTCTACAATGAGCAGTTCTTC.

This clonotype has a count of ten or more. This sequence joins TRBV5-1 and TRBJ1-5; 10 bases match TRBD1. The CDR3 consists of 15 residues. Germline V lookup: CDR1 SGHRS, CDR2 YFSETQ. Trimming removed 0 bases from V and 5 bases from J; junction bases left unmatched: 2. The CDR3 DNA reads as TGCGCCAGCAGCTTGGAGGGGACAGGGGATCAGCCCCAGCATTTT. Amino acid sequence: CASSLEGTGDQPQHF.

The chain carries TRBV5-5 and TRBJ2-1, with 7 positions matching TRBD2. The V gene end was trimmed by 4 bases and the J gene end by 3 bases; junction bases not matched to a gene: 10. This CDR3 spans 16 amino acids. Germline-derived CDR1 and CDR2 are SGHKS and YYEKEE (reference sequence). The CDR3 DNA reads TGTGCCAGCAGCCCCCAGCCCGGGGGGTACTACAATGAGCAGTTCTTC. Its translation: CASSPQPGGYYNEQFF.

This chain joins TRBV7-2 and TRBJ2-7; either TRBD1 or TRBD2 may supply D (6 bases each). Trimming removed 1 base at V and 4 bases at J, with 11 bases between. Germline V gene lookup returns CDR1 SGHTA and CDR2 FQGNSA. The length of the CDR3 is 14 residues. This chain's CDR3 is CASSLVEGGYEQYF. The CDR3 coding sequence is TGTGCCAGCAGCTTAGTTGAGGGGGGTTACGAGCAGTACTTC.

The gene calls are TRBV28 and TRBJ1-1, with 7 nucleotides matching TRBD1. The CDR3 is 14 amino acids. CDR1 and CDR2 (germline): MDHEN, SYDVKM. V lost 7 bases to trimming and J lost 4 bases; unmatched junction nucleotides: 9. This CDR3 is CASIKQGYATEAFF. The CDR3 nucleotides are TGTGCCAGCATTAAACAGGGGTATGCCACTGAAGCTTTCTTT.

The chain couples TRBV24-1 to TRBJ1-1; D unresolved. The germline gives CDR1 KGHDR, CDR2 SFDVKD. The ends were cut back, 4 bases at V and 8 bases at J, with 4 bases in the middle. CDR3 length: 10 amino acids. In nucleotides, the CDR3 is TGTGCCACCAGTGACCCCGAAGCTTTCTTT. This translates into CATSDPEAFF.

This clonotype was seen only a few times. The chain couples TRBV5-1 to TRBJ2-5, with 14 bases aligning to TRBD2. CDR3 length: 17 amino acids. V shed 2 bases and J 5 bases; nucleotides not matched to a gene: 8. Germline values: CDR1 SGHRS, CDR2 YFSETQ. Here the CDR3 reads CASSFWTSGGPEETQYF. The CDR3 DNA sequence: TGCGCCAGCAGCTTTTGGACTAGCGGGGGGCCGGAGGAGACCCAGTACTTC.

The rearrangement links TRBV10-1 to TRBJ2-7; D unresolved. Germline assignment: CDR1 WNHNN and CDR2 SYGVQD (reference sequence). V was pared by 6 bases and J by 6 bases, with 12 bases between. This CDR3 has 12 amino acids. CDR3 sequence reads: CASSPVEGEQYF. The CDR3 nucleotides are TGCGCCAGCAGCCCAGTCGAAGGCGAGCAGTACTTC.